The 30 T cell receptor beta chains listed next were all sequenced from one sample in a study of CD8+CD57+ T cells in acquired aplastic anemia. Genomic DNA provided the template from which TCR beta VDJ and CDR3 profiles were obtained. TCRdb used MiXCR to reprocess the reads, holding one entry per CDR3 protein. The sample lists 350,000 to 450,000 distinct CDR3 sequences, approximately 70% occurring once. The sample taken for sequencing was sorted CD4+, CD8+, or CD8+CD57+ T cells (not recorded which) from PBMCs. These receptors all stem from a human donor in good health, serving as a control.

The chain couples TRBV24-1 to TRBJ2-1; tentatively, D is TRBD1 or TRBD2 (5 bases each). Germline values: CDR1 KGHDR, CDR2 SFDVKD. The CDR3 has 16 residues. Trimming removed 4 bases at V and 5 bases at J, with 17 bases between. Written as DNA, the CDR3 is TGTGCCACCAGTGACGCCGGGACCCCCGCGGACAATGAGCAGTTCTTC. It yields the protein CATSDAGTPADNEQFF.

This clonotype occurred many times. V and J are TRBV2 and TRBJ1-2; tentatively, D is TRBD1 (5 bases). The CDR3 runs 13 residues. Germline CDR1 is SNHLY and CDR2 is FYNNEI. Trimming left V 2 bases short and J 8 bases short, with 12 bases between. CDR3 DNA sequence: TGTGCCAGCAGTGAAAATAGGGGAAGCGGCTACACCTTC. It yields the protein CASSENRGSGYTF.

This rearrangement joins TRBV15 to TRBJ2-5, with 8 bases lining up with TRBD1. J lost 2 bases, V lost 3 bases, and 2 bases had no gene match. Germline loops: CDR1 LNHNV, CDR2 YYDKDF (reference sequence). This CDR3 comprises 14 residues. CDR3 sequence (DNA): TGTGCCACCAGCAGGGACAGGGCGCAAGAGACCCAGTACTTC. It specifies CATSRDRAQETQYF.

This clonotype was seen a handful of times. The rearrangement joins TRBV30 to TRBJ1-3, with unresolved D. V gave up 0 bases and J gave up 1 base, with 10 bases separating them. The CDR3 is 15 residues long. Germline V CDR1 and CDR2: GTSNPN, SVGIG (reference sequence). For the CDR3, the DNA is TGTGCCTGGAGTGTACCGACGGGTTCTGGAAACACCATATATTTT. Protein: CAWSVPTGSGNTIYF.

A note on this clonotype: Compared with germline, one end of the junction differs, possibly owing to a read error. The chain links TRBV5-1 to TRBJ2-2; 7 nucleotides align to TRBD2. The CDR3 loop spans 15 amino acids. In germline, CDR1 is SGHRS, CDR2 YFSETQ. CDR3 sequence reads: CASSLQRGITGELFF. The CDR3 DNA reads as TGTGCCAGCAGCCTGCAGCGGGGTATCACCGGGGAGCTGTTTTTT. Drawing the rest from reference TRBV5-1 and TRBJ2-2, the complete variable domain is KAGVTQTPRYLIKTRGQQVTLSCSPISGHRSVSWYQQTPGQGLQFLFEYFSETQRNKGNFPGRFSGRQFSNSRSEMNVSTLELGDSALYLCASSLQRGITGELFFGEGSRLTVL.

The CDR3 DNA reads as TGTGCCAGCAGCGATAACAGGATCCAGAACACTGAAGCTTTCTTT. It translates to CASSDNRIQNTEAFF. V is TRBV7-6 and J is TRBJ1-1; tentative D call: TRBD1 (5 bases). Trimming pared 5 bases from V and 1 base from J, leaving 14 bases between. Germline CDR1 and CDR2: SGHVS and FNYEAQ. CDR3 length: 15 residues. Looking up the rest from reference TRBV7-6 and TRBJ1-1 gives the full variable domain: GAGVSQSPRYKVTKRGQDVALRCDPISGHVSLYWYRQALGQGPEFLTYFNYEAQQDKSGLPNDRFSAERPEGSISTLTIQRTEQRDSAMYRCASSDNRIQNTEAFFGQGTRLTVV.

Concerning this clonotype itself: At one boundary the junction diverges from the germline segment, which might be a read error. The chain has TRBV7-9 and TRBJ2-5; 8 nucleotides align to TRBD1. Per germline, CDR1 SEHNR and CDR2 FQNEAQ (reference sequence). This CDR3 comprises 14 residues. This CDR3 reads CASRPRTGNGYTFF. The CDR3 DNA is TGTGCCAGCAGACCCAGGACAGGGAATGGCTACACCTTCTTC.

The rearrangement joins TRBV20-1 to TRBJ1-6; no clear D. There are 16 residues in the CDR3. CDR1 and CDR2 from the germline V gene are DFQATT and SNEGSKA (reference sequence). V gave up 6 bases and J gave up 5 bases, with 20 bases separating them. CDR3 coding DNA: TGCAGTGCAGCCCACCCGCGGGCTCAGCATAATTCACCCCTCCACTTT. Residues: CSAAHPRAQHNSPLHF.

This clonotype was seen many times. The CDR3 coding sequence is TGTGCCAGCAGCCGTGGCCGGAGTGTCTCCTACGAGCAGTACTTC. Residues: CASSRGRSVSYEQYF. This chain connects TRBV3-1 to TRBJ2-7; no clear D. V was pared by 4 bases and J by 0 bases, with 13 bases between. Germline V CDR1 and CDR2: LGHDT, YNNKEL (reference sequence). The length of the CDR3 is 15 residues.

The table lists this clonotype with many counts. The chain uses TRBV9 and TRBJ2-1; no reliable D call. Trimming left V 3 bases short and J 6 bases short, with 16 bases between. Germline-derived CDR1 and CDR2 are SGDLS and YYNGEE. The CDR3 runs 15 residues. As DNA, the CDR3 is TGTGCCAGCAGCGAAGAGTTTCCCTTGGGCAATGAGCAGTTCTTC. Translated, it gives CASSEEFPLGNEQFF.

The gene calls are TRBV7-6 and TRBJ2-7; 8 nucleotides match TRBD1. With 3 bases clipped from V and 5 bases from J, the junction kept 6 bases outside the gene matches. The germline gives CDR1 SGHVS, CDR2 FNYEAQ. This CDR3 has 14 amino acids. The CDR3, as DNA: TGTGCCAGCAGCTTCGGACAGGGCCCGAACGAGCAGTACTTC. Protein: CASSFGQGPNEQYF.

To note about this clonotype: It may be a read error: a sequence one base away is much more abundant. This chain uses TRBV6-2 or TRBV6-3 with TRBJ1-1; D is perhaps TRBD1 (6 bases). CDR3 length: 13 amino acids. V was pared by 10 bases and J by 3 bases, with 15 bases between. Germline values: CDR1 MNHEY, CDR2 SVGEGT. CDR3 in amino acids: CAIRGSKDTEAFF. For the CDR3, the DNA is TGTGCCATCAGGGGTTCGAAGGACACTGAAGCTTTCTTT.

This clonotype appeared many times. The gene calls are TRBV5-1 and TRBJ1-2, with D maybe TRBD1 (6 bases). V shed 5 bases and J shed 6 bases, with 11 bases lying between them. The germline V gene encodes CDR1 SGHRS and CDR2 YFSETQ. This CDR3 region has 12 residues. CDR3 DNA: TGCGCCAGCAGTTGGGACAAGGATGGCTACACCTTC. As protein: CASSWDKDGYTF. The variable domain in full, with the rest retrieved from reference TRBV5-1 and TRBJ1-2, is KAGVTQTPRYLIKTRGQQVTLSCSPISGHRSVSWYQQTPGQGLQFLFEYFSETQRNKGNFPGRFSGRQFSNSRSEMNVSTLELGDSALYLCASSWDKDGYTFGSGTRLTVV.

V and J are TRBV20-1 and TRBJ1-1; 10 bases agree with TRBD1. The V segment lost 5 bases and the J segment 5 bases; nucleotides outside the gene matches: 8. The germline gives CDR1 DFQATT, CDR2 SNEGSKA (reference sequence). The CDR3 spans 14 residues. The CDR3 spells CSAFQTGGRTEAFF. The CDR3 DNA is TGCAGTGCTTTCCAGACAGGGGGCAGAACTGAAGCTTTCTTT.

Concerning this clonotype itself: Mismatch with germline at one junction end may stem from a read error. V usage is TRBV7-8 and J usage is TRBJ2-7, with D perhaps matching TRBD1 (5 bases). CDR3 length: 14 residues. CDR1 and CDR2 (germline): SGHVS, FQNEAQ. The CDR3 protein is CASSSARPCYRLTF. CDR3 coding DNA: TGTGCCAGCAGCTCGGCGCGACCCTGCTACAGGCTGACCTTC.

This clonotype appeared many times. V gene TRBV9 combines with J gene TRBJ2-6; the D gene is possibly TRBD1 (5 bases). V was pared by 0 bases and J by 4 bases, with 8 bases between. This CDR3 spans 15 amino acids. Germline V CDR1 and CDR2: SGDLS, YYNGEE. CDR3 protein: CASSVAGSGANVLTF. The CDR3 DNA is TGTGCCAGCAGCGTAGCAGGGTCCGGGGCCAACGTCCTGACTTTC.

This clonotype was counted between two and nine times. The chain has TRBV6-5 and TRBJ1-2; possibly TRBD1 for D (6 bases). Germline V lookup: CDR1 MNHEY, CDR2 SVGAGI. This CDR3 spans 16 amino acids. V lost 6 bases, J lost 6 bases, and 23 bases lay in between. The CDR3 sequence: CASRIGGGRESDGYTF. The CDR3 nucleotides are TGTGCCAGCAGAATCGGGGGGGGCCGGGAGTCGGATGGCTACACCTTC.

The V call is TRBV10-3, the J call TRBJ1-4; no reliable D call. Trimming removed 3 bases from V and 7 bases from J, with 6 bases in between. Germline CDR1 is ENHRY and CDR2 is SYGVKD. The CDR3 has 12 residues. CDR3 sequence: CAISDVGEKLFF. The DNA of the CDR3 is TGTGCCATCAGTGACGTGGGTGAAAAACTGTTTTTT.

This clonotype was seen repeatedly, ten times or more. V gene TRBV4-3 combines with J gene TRBJ2-1; 11 bases are a match to TRBD1. The CDR3 is 17 residues long. V trimming: 0 bases; J trimming: 8 bases; junction bases outside the gene matches: 9. Germline-derived CDR1 and CDR2 are LGHNA and YSLEER. CDR3 loop: CASSQDHGQGALDEQFF. CDR3 bases: TGCGCCAGCAGCCAAGACCATGGACAGGGGGCGCTTGATGAGCAGTTCTTC.

The rearrangement joins TRBV7-2 to TRBJ1-1, with D perhaps matching TRBD1 (5 bases). This CDR3 comprises 16 residues. Germline V gene sequence: CDR1 SGHTA, CDR2 FQGNSA. Between the trimmed V and J ends, which lost 1 base and 8 bases, there was a span of 20 bases. Here the CDR3 reads CASSLGGWKGAVEAFF. The DNA of the CDR3 is TGTGCCAGCAGCTTAGGGGGATGGAAAGGGGCCGTCGAAGCTTTCTTT.

V usage is TRBV29-1 and J usage is TRBJ1-1; tentatively, D is TRBD1 (5 bases). The germline V gene has CDR1 SQVTM and CDR2 ANQGSEA. V was clipped by 4 bases and J by 7 bases, with 16 bases between them. The length of the CDR3 is 13 residues. Here the CDR3 reads CSVAKTAQGEAFF. The CDR3 DNA is TGCAGCGTTGCGAAGACGGCCCAGGGTGAAGCTTTCTTT.

V usage is TRBV7-2 and J usage is TRBJ2-3; a weak D match, TRBD2 (7 bases). Trimming cost V 4 bases and J 15 bases, with 26 bases left between them. CDR1 SGHTA and CDR2 FQGNSA come from the germline V gene. The CDR3 totals 15 residues. The chain's CDR3 is CASSWAGSGGQYFYF. The CDR3 DNA reads as TGTGCCAGCAGCTGGGCGGGGTCCGGGGGGCAGTACTTCTATTTT.

To note about this clonotype: The junction departs from germline at one end; a sequencing error may be responsible. The J gene is TRBJ2-7, the V gene TRBV10-3, with a tentative D call TRBD2 (6 bases). The germline CDR1 and CDR2 sequences are ENHRY and SYGVKD. This CDR3 is 14 amino acids long. The CDR3 nucleotides read TGTGCCGGAAACCGGGACTTGGAGATCCATGGCTCCACCTTC. It translates to CAGNRDLEIHGSTF.

CDR3 region: CSAFRGAEEQYF. In nucleotides, the CDR3 is TGCAGCGCGTTTCGTGGGGCGGAGGAGCAGTACTTC. The chain combines TRBV29-1 with TRBJ2-7; the D gene is possibly TRBD1 (5 bases). Deletions cut 7 bases from V and 7 bases from J, with 17 bases between. The CDR3 is 12 amino acids. Per germline, CDR1 SQVTM and CDR2 ANQGSEA.

This sequence joins TRBV7-4 and TRBJ1-4; D remains ambiguous. CDR1 is SGHVT, CDR2 SQSDAQ, per germline. The CDR3 contains 15 residues. V dropped 5 bases and J dropped 7 bases, with 17 bases sitting between them. The CDR3 DNA reads TGTGCCAGCAGCGTAGGAGCGGGCGAAGGTGAAAAACTGTTTTTT. Encoded protein: CASSVGAGEGEKLFF.

The chain's CDR3 is CASSPKIRYEADSNYGYTF. CDR3 bases: TGTGCCAGCTCACCAAAGATTAGGTACGAGGCAGACTCTAACTATGGCTACACCTTC. The V call is TRBV18, the J call TRBJ1-2; D is uncertain. CDR1 KGHSH and CDR2 LQKENI come from the germline V gene. Trimming cost V 2 bases and J 0 bases, with 22 bases left between them. The CDR3 loop spans 19 amino acids.

The chain is built from TRBV7-9 and TRBJ2-7; 8 bases are a match to TRBD1. CDR1 is SEHNR, CDR2 FQNEAQ, per germline (reference sequence). Germline trimming cut 5 bases from V and 2 bases from J; bases unmatched to any gene: 8. CDR3 length: 15 residues. CDR3 DNA sequence: TGTGCCAGCAGCCTCGGACAGGGCGGCCCCTACGAGCAGTACTTC. Amino acids: CASSLGQGGPYEQYF.

The chain joins TRBV19 to TRBJ1-2; TRBD1 might be the D (6 bases). Germline V gene sequence: CDR1 LNHDA, CDR2 SQIVND (reference sequence). V was shortened by 9 bases and J by 0 bases, with 17 bases between the two germline ends. The CDR3 has 15 residues. CDR3 sequence (DNA): TGTGCCAGCAGCCAAAGGACAGAGACTAACTATGGCTACACCTTC. Amino acid sequence: CASSQRTETNYGYTF.

This clonotype was observed a few times. J is TRBJ2-3 and V is TRBV7-8, with 10 positions matching TRBD2. The V and J ends lost 5 bases and 5 bases, in that order; junction bases with no gene match: 10. The germline CDR1 and CDR2 sequences are SGHVS and FQNEAQ. The CDR3 sequence is 16 residues long. The CDR3 DNA reads TGTGCCAGCAGCCCGAGCGGGAGGGGGCAGGGAGATACGCAGTATTTT. Amino acids: CASSPSGRGQGDTQYF.

Details on this clonotype: At one boundary the junction diverges from the germline segment, which might be a read error. This chain joins TRBV2 and TRBJ2-7; D ambiguous. The DNA end is more similar to TRBJ2-2, so the J call may be wrong. The CDR3 has 15 residues. CDR1 is SNHLY and CDR2 is FYNNEI in the germline V gene. CDR3 DNA: TGTGCCAGCAGTCGCCTGGGATTCCCTACCGGCGAGCTGTTTTTT. It yields the protein CASSRLGFPTGELFF.